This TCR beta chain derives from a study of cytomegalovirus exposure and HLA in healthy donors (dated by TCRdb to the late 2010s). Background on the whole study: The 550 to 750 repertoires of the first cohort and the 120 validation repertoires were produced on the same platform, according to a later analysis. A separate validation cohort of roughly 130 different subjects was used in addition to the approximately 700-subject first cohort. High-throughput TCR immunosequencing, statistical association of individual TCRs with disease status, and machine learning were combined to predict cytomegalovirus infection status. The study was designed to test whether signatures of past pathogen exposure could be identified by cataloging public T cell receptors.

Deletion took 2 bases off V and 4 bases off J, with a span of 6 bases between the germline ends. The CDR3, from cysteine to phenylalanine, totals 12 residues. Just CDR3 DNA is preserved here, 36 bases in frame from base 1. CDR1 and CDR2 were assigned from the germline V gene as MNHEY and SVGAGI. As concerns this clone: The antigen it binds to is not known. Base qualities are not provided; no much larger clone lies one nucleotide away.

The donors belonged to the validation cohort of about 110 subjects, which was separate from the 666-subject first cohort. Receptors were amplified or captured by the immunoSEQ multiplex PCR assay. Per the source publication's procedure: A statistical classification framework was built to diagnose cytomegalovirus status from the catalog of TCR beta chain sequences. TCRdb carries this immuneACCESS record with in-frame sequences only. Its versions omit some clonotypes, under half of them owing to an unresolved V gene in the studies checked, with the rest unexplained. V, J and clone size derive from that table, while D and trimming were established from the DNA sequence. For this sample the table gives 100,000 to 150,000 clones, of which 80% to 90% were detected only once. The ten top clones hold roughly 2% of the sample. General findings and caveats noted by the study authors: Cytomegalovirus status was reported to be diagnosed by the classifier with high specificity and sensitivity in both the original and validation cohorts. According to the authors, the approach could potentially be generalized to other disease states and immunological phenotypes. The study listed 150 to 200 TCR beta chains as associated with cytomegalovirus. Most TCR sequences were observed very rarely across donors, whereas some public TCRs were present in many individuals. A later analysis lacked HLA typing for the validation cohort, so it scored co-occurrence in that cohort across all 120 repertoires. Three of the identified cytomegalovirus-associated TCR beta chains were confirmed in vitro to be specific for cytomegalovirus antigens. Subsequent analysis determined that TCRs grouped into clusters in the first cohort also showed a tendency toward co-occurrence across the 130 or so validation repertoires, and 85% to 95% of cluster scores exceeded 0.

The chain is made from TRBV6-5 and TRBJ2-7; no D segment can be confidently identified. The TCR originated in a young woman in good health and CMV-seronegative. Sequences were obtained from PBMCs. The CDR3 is CASSYGPYEQYF. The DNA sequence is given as TGTGCCAGCAGTTACGGCCCTTACGAGCAGTACTTC.